This T cell receptor (beta chain) appears in the sequencing data of a study of cytomegalovirus exposure and HLA in healthy donors. Study-level findings and limits: When a later analysis was performed, an Asian-associated ancestry cluster reportedly had fewer N-insertions than the approximately 600-donor mean.

About this clone: The antigen remains undetermined.

The PCR was carried out with 60 Vbeta primers and 13 Jbeta primers. Using immunoSEQ multiplex PCR, the repertoire was profiled, and TCRdb retains in-frame clones only, with some absent. In the table there are 100,000 or so clones, around 80% of which are singletons. This CDR3 spans 15 amino acids. Germline V CDR1 and CDR2: GTSNPN, SVGIG (reference sequence). The V end was cut by 4 bases, the J end by 4 bases, with 17 bases between. The sequence came from a man aged 30 to 39 in good health and CMV-seropositive. Material for sequencing was PBMCs. The J gene is TRBJ1-3, the V gene TRBV30; D is possibly TRBD1 (6 bases). CDR3 sequence: CAWKGLQGWGNTIYF. The CDR3, as DNA: TGTGCCTGGAAGGGTCTACAGGGATGGGGAAACACCATATATTTT.